Listed below are T cell receptor beta chains from one sample, sequenced in a study of Ad26.COV2.S vaccination and SARS-CoV-2 variants. Profiled with immunoSEQ multiplex PCR; TCRdb holds only in-frame clones, not every one. Of more than 400,000 clones listed, 90% were seen once; the top ten hold around 4.5%. The sample in question was peripheral blood, obtained in a trial of Ad26.COV2.S vaccine versus placebo. The source of these receptors is a person between 18 and 60 years old who received the Ad26.COV2.S COVID-19 vaccine or a placebo. Both conserved end residues are part of each CDR3. Fields, in order: V gene, CDR3 length, J gene, CDR3 protein.

TRBV7-3	14	TRBJ2-3	CASSLNGMADTQYF
TRBV9	13	TRBJ2-3	CASSVDLRDTQYF
TRBV28	15	TRBJ2-2	CASTGTGVPTGELFF
TRBV6-5	15	TRBJ2-5	CASGVAGAPRETQYF
TRBV9	15	TRBJ1-1	CASSATGGLNTEAFF
TRBV6-5	16	TRBJ2-1	CASSYLRQGPYNEQFF
TRBV7-9	12	TRBJ2-7	CASSGGDYEQYF
TRBV6-5	14	TRBJ1-4	CASSPGTQNEKLFF
TRBV12-3/TRBV12-4	11	TRBJ2-1	CASSVFSEQFF
TRBV10-3	16	TRBJ2-1	CAISESLTGSYNEQFF
TRBV7-6	14	TRBJ2-1	CASSLAAGANEQFF
TRBV19	11	TRBJ2-7	CASSSSYEQYF
TRBV2	13	TRBJ1-4	CASRLSTNEKLFF
TRBV19	15	TRBJ1-1	CASSIWTAVNTEAFF
TRBV2	15	TRBJ2-3	CASSEVRGDTDTQYF
TRBV5-8	16	TRBJ2-7	CASNRFQDSRTYEQYF
TRBV18	16	TRBJ2-1	CASSLTSGSILDEQFF
TRBV14	15	TRBJ2-1	CASSHVGGVSNEQFF
TRBV11-2	17	TRBJ2-7	CASSPFQLAGSSYEQYF
TRBV28	12	TRBJ2-7	CASSGDYLGQYF
TRBV6-6	16	TRBJ1-6	CASSYGGTLRNSPLHF
TRBV18	15	TRBJ2-7	CASSLGQGSPYEQYF
TRBV5-1	13	TRBJ1-2	CASSLSIVDGYTF
TRBV29-1	17	TRBJ2-3	CSVEVAGEGTSTDTQYF
TRBV5-1	16	TRBJ1-3	CASSPQIPGAHHTIYF
TRBV15	12	TRBJ1-2	CATSRANYGYTF
TRBV18	16	TRBJ2-1	CASSPRSGGSYNEQFF
TRBV5-1	12	TRBJ2-7	CASSNNVGGQYF
TRBV19	16	TRBJ1-3	CASSVVQGNSGNTIYF
TRBV29-1	14	TRBJ2-6	CSVEEVSGANVLTF
TRBV6-2/TRBV6-3	16	TRBJ2-1	CASSRHRQGADNEQFF
TRBV6-6	15	TRBJ1-2	CASSYGVHYNYGYTF
TRBV10-3	13	TRBJ2-3	CAAGTGGTDTQYF